This passage covers 30 T cell receptor beta chains from one sample sequenced in a study of post-analysis software for immune sequencing data. Overall study results and limits: About five TRBV segments appeared more often in patients than in controls, and TRBV5-6, TRBV5-1 and TRBV20-1 were among these.

These TCRs are of unknown antigen specificity. Prepared TCR beta cDNA libraries contained unique molecular identifiers. One entry per CDR3 protein, called by TCRdb with MiXCR from the PCR reads. The sample lists 600,000 to 750,000 distinct CDR3 sequences, approximately 59% occurring once. The specimen was blood. Receptors originate from a girl aged 2-9 years with multiple sclerosis.

This clonotype has just a few counts. This chain links TRBV5-1 with TRBJ2-3, with 7 bases identical to TRBD2. CDR1 is SGHRS, CDR2 YFSETQ, per germline. CDR3 length equals 16 residues. Trimming removed 3 bases from V and 0 bases from J; junction bases left unmatched: 7. CDR3 coding DNA: TGCGCCAGCAGCTCGGTTAGCGGGTCTAGCACAGATACGCAGTATTTT. Translation: CASSSVSGSSTDTQYF.

Written as DNA, the CDR3 is TGCAGCACCTCAGATAATGAGCAGTTCTTC. This sequence encodes CSTSDNEQFF. J is TRBJ2-1 and V is TRBV29-1; D uncertain. The CDR3 extends over 10 amino acids. CDR1 and CDR2 (germline): SQVTM, ANQGSEA. Trimming shortened V by 8 bases and J by 7 bases, and 9 bases separated the two germline ends.

This clonotype was seen only a few times. The J gene is TRBJ1-2, the V gene TRBV14, with D unresolved. The CDR3 runs to 13 residues. Trimming removed 3 bases at V and 7 bases at J, with 12 bases between. Germline-derived CDR1 and CDR2 are SGHDN and FVKESK. CDR3 DNA: TGTGCCAGCAGCCACCAGGTATTAGGTGGCTACACCTTC. Translated, it gives CASSHQVLGGYTF. The full variable domain, rest sourced from reference TRBV14 and TRBJ1-2, is EAGVTQFPSHSVIEKGQTVTLRCDPISGHDNLYWYRRVMGKEIKFLLHFVKESKQDESGMPNNRFLAERTGGTYSTLKVQPAELEDSGVYFCASSHQVLGGYTFGSGTRLTVV.

This chain links TRBV20-1 with TRBJ2-5, with no clear D. CDR1 and CDR2 from the germline V gene are DFQATT and SNEGSKA (reference sequence). The ends were cut back, 3 bases at V and 0 bases at J, with 11 bases in the middle. The CDR3 sequence is 14 residues long. For the CDR3, the DNA is TGCAGTGCTAGGGGTCGGGTGAACCAAGAGACCCAGTACTTC. Translating it yields CSARGRVNQETQYF.

The rearrangement uses TRBV10-2 and TRBJ2-4; D perhaps matches TRBD2 (6 bases). Trimming shortened V by 3 bases and J by 3 bases, and 18 bases separated the two germline ends. The CDR3 extends over 17 amino acids. The V gene's germline CDR1 is WSHSY and CDR2 SAAADI. CDR3 DNA sequence: TGCGCCAGCAGTGAAGAAGACTGGGGGGTGATCAAAAACATTCAGTACTTC. The encoded protein is CASSEEDWGVIKNIQYF.

In this sample, this clonotype turned up a few times. One end of the junction fails to match germline, which may point to a read error. The chain combines TRBV3-1 with TRBJ2-4; the D call may be TRBD1 or TRBD2 (6 bases each). The CDR3 has 17 residues. CDR1 LGHDT and CDR2 YNNKEL come from the germline V gene (reference sequence). CDR3 amino acids: CACSFRRGALGKNIQYF. In DNA, the CDR3 is TGTGCCTGCAGCTTCCGGAGGGGGGCTTTGGGCAAAAACATTCAGTACTTC.

This chain uses TRBV7-2 with TRBJ2-3; 9 nucleotides align to TRBD2. Germline CDR1 is SGHTA and CDR2 is FQGNSA. This CDR3 has 16 residues. V shed 8 bases and J 3 bases; nucleotides not matched to a gene: 12. In DNA form, the CDR3 reads TGTGCCAGCTGCCCCCAAAGCGGGGGGCTTACAGATACGCAGTATTTT. Amino acids: CASCPQSGGLTDTQYF.

This clonotype was observed a handful of times. J is TRBJ2-7 and V is TRBV3-1; 8 nucleotides align to TRBD1. The CDR3 totals 15 residues. The germline CDR1 and CDR2 sequences are LGHDT and YNNKEL (reference sequence). With V trimmed by 0 bases and J by 4 bases, 5 bases remained unmatched. This chain's CDR3 is CASSQEQGAGYEQYF. CDR3 nucleotide sequence: TGTGCCAGCAGCCAAGAGCAGGGGGCAGGTTACGAGCAGTACTTC.

The rearrangement uses TRBV6-5 and TRBJ1-2, with 7 bases fitting TRBD1. The germline CDR1 and CDR2 sequences are MNHEY and SVGAGI. Germline trimming cut 6 bases from V and 5 bases from J; bases unmatched to any gene: 9. The CDR3 extends over 14 amino acids. This chain's CDR3 is CASSRIGDSYGYTF. The CDR3 DNA follows: TGTGCCAGCAGCCGAATAGGGGACAGTTATGGCTACACCTTC.

This clonotype appeared a single time. The rearrangement joins TRBV6-2 or TRBV6-3 to TRBJ2-7; D tentatively reads TRBD1 or TRBD2 (5 bases each). Germline V gene sequence: CDR1 MNHEY, CDR2 SVGEGT. The CDR3 is 15 residues long. V was trimmed by 6 bases and J by 3 bases, leaving 18 bases between them. This CDR3 is CASSSGIPGGYEQYF. CDR3 nucleotides: TGTGCCAGCAGCTCAGGGATTCCTGGGGGCTACGAGCAGTACTTC.

The genes are TRBV5-1 and TRBJ1-1, with D possibly being TRBD1 (6 bases). The CDR3 spans 14 residues. The germline CDR1 and CDR2 sequences are SGHRS and YFSETQ. V lost 4 bases and J lost 1, with 11 bases in between. The CDR3 sequence is CASSIQGTNTEAFF. CDR3 nucleotides: TGCGCCAGCAGCATACAGGGTACGAACACTGAAGCTTTCTTT.

This chain connects TRBV15 to TRBJ2-4; D tentatively fits TRBD1 or TRBD2 (5 bases each). With 9 bases removed from V and 0 bases from J, the gap between germline ends came to 15 bases. Per the germline V gene, CDR1 is LNHNV and CDR2 is YYDKDF (reference sequence). The CDR3 totals 15 residues. The CDR3 region is CATGDPNQAKNIQYF. For the CDR3, the DNA is TGTGCCACAGGGGACCCCAACCAAGCCAAAAACATTCAGTACTTC.

This clonotype was observed a handful of times. The J gene is TRBJ2-1, the V gene TRBV24-1, with D uncertain. The CDR3 has 15 residues. V was cut by 3 bases and J by 6 bases, with 14 bases left in between. Per germline, CDR1 KGHDR and CDR2 SFDVKD. The CDR3 DNA reads TGTGCCACCAGTGATGCCTCCACCCCGGGCAATGAGCAGTTCTTC. Protein: CATSDASTPGNEQFF.

V and J are TRBV12-3 or TRBV12-4 and TRBJ2-7, with 7 positions matching TRBD2. The CDR3 runs to 13 residues. The J segment lost 10 bases and the V segment lost 5 bases, leaving 11 bases of the junction unmatched. The CDR3 nucleotides are TGTGCCAGCAGTGGGACGGGGGGAAGTGACCAGTACTTC. It yields the protein CASSGTGGSDQYF.

The chain combines TRBV7-2 with TRBJ2-7; 10 positions agree with TRBD1. Matching the DNA end better, TRBJ2-5 makes the J call doubtful. Germline-derived CDR1 and CDR2 are SGHTA and FQGNSA. The length of the CDR3 is 13 residues. CDR3 nucleotide sequence: TGTGCCAGCAGGGGACAGGGGTTGGAGACCCAGTACTTC. This gives the protein CASRGQGLETQYF.

CDR3 sequence: CATSRAPAGGSNEQFF. CDR3 DNA sequence: TGTGCCACCAGCAGGGCCCCAGCGGGAGGTAGCAATGAGCAGTTCTTC. The chain employs TRBV15 and TRBJ2-1; 9 bases are a match to TRBD2. With 3 bases clipped from V and 6 bases from J, the junction kept 9 bases outside the gene matches. Germline CDR1 LNHNV, CDR2 YYDKDF (reference sequence). The CDR3 is 16 amino acids.

This clonotype came up a few times. The chain is built from TRBV6-2 or TRBV6-3 and TRBJ2-3; D call uncertain. Germline values: CDR1 MNHEY, CDR2 SVGEGT. With 0 bases removed from V and 7 bases from J, the gap between germline ends came to 5 bases. This CDR3 is 12 amino acids long. This chain's CDR3 is CASSYSRNTQYF. CDR3 sequence (DNA): TGTGCCAGCAGTTACTCGCGGAATACGCAGTATTTT.

The chain uses TRBV20-1 and TRBJ2-1; D is unclear. Germline V lookup: CDR1 DFQATT, CDR2 SNEGSKA (reference sequence). The CDR3 runs 15 residues. Trimming removed 0 bases from V and 1 base from J, with 10 bases in between. CDR3 DNA sequence: TGCAGTGCTAGAGATCCGGCGGTTTCCTACAATGAGCAGTTCTTC. Translating gives CSARDPAVSYNEQFF.

The chain combines TRBV20-1 with TRBJ2-5; D unresolved. Germline V gene sequence: CDR1 DFQATT, CDR2 SNEGSKA (reference sequence). CDR3 size: 12 residues. Trimming pared 3 bases from V and 3 bases from J, leaving 8 bases between. The CDR3 nucleotides are TGCAGTGCTAGGTTGTCAGAAGAGACCCAGTACTTC. As protein: CSARLSEETQYF.

This chain connects TRBV5-5 to TRBJ1-1, with D hard to call. In germline, CDR1 is SGHKS, CDR2 YYEKEE (reference sequence). CDR3 length: 13 amino acids. V lost 4 bases to trimming and J lost 3 bases, with 10 bases between them. The CDR3 DNA reads TGTGCCAGCAGCCAGAGTACGGACACTGAAGCTTTCTTT. This codes for CASSQSTDTEAFF. The full variable domain, rest sourced from reference TRBV5-5 and TRBJ1-1, is DAGVTQSPTHLIKTRGQQVTLRCSPISGHKSVSWYQQVLGQGPQFIFQYYEKEERGRGNFPDRFSARQFPNYSSELNVNALLLGDSALYLCASSQSTDTEAFFGQGTRLTVV.

The V gene is TRBV2, the J gene TRBJ2-1; TRBD2 matches at 12 bases. V was clipped by 4 bases and J by 15 bases; unmatched bases: 4. This CDR3 is 12 amino acids long. Germline V gene sequence: CDR1 SNHLY, CDR2 FYNNEI. The DNA of the CDR3 is TGTGCCAGCAGTGCGACTAGCGGGAGAGCGTTCTTC. Translated: CASSATSGRAFF.

The CDR3 DNA reads as TGTGCCAGCAGCCCAGAGGGAAGGGGCGTTGGAGAGACCCAGTACTTC. Amino acids: CASSPEGRGVGETQYF. The chain recombines TRBV7-9 with TRBJ2-7; D possibly matches TRBD1 or TRBD2 (5 bases each). With the DNA end fitting TRBJ2-5 better, the J assignment may be wrong. CDR1 and CDR2 from the germline V gene are SEHNR and FQNEAQ (reference sequence). The CDR3 covers 16 residues.

The chain carries TRBV7-9 and TRBJ1-2; 8 bases map to TRBD1. Unmatched junction bases numbered 3, after V lost 2 bases and J lost 1 base. Germline loops: CDR1 SEHNR, CDR2 FQNEAQ (reference sequence). CDR3 length: 15 residues. The CDR3 here is CASSLSGGGNYGYTF. CDR3 coding DNA: TGTGCCAGCAGCTTATCAGGGGGCGGTAACTATGGCTACACCTTC.

The chain combines TRBV6-2 or TRBV6-3 with TRBJ2-7; D perhaps matches TRBD1 (6 bases). V gave up 7 bases and J gave up 1 base, with 14 bases separating them. Germline loops: CDR1 MNHEY, CDR2 SVGEGT. The CDR3 runs to 14 residues. As DNA, the CDR3 is TGTGCCAGCATCGGACAGCGGAGGTCCTACGAGCAGTACTTC. Protein product: CASIGQRRSYEQYF.

This rearrangement joins TRBV7-8 to TRBJ2-5; 7 bases align to TRBD1. The J call may not be correct, given that the DNA end is closer to TRBJ2-7. The CDR3 length is 13 residues. The germline CDR1 and CDR2 sequences are SGHVS and FQNEAQ. The CDR3, as DNA: TGTGCCAGCAGCTCCATTACAGGGGACGAGCAGTACTTC. It codes for CASSSITGDEQYF.

V usage is TRBV21-1 and J usage is TRBJ2-3; no check of the table's D call, TRBD1, against the DNA was made. TRBV21-1 is recorded as a pseudogene. CDR3 length: 18 amino acids. The DNA for the CDR3 is TGTGCCAGCAGCCCACTCGAAGGGGAGAGATCACACACAGATACGCAGTATTTT. The encoded protein is CASSPLEGERSHTDTQYF.

This chain connects TRBV6-6 to TRBJ2-7, with a weak D call TRBD1 (5 bases). The length of the CDR3 is 12 residues. V was pared by 8 bases and J by 6 bases, with 14 bases between. From germline, CDR1 is MNHNY and CDR2 SVGAGI (reference sequence). The CDR3 protein is CASQQGGREQYF. CDR3 bases: TGTGCCAGCCAGCAGGGTGGACGCGAGCAGTACTTC.

The chain is built from TRBV11-2 and TRBJ2-1; D might be TRBD2 (5 bases). This CDR3 spans 14 amino acids. The ends were cut back, 1 base at V and 9 bases at J, with 13 bases in the middle. CDR1 and CDR2 from the germline V gene are SGHAT and FQNNGV. CDR3 sequence reads: CASSLAGIVVEQFF. CDR3 nucleotide sequence: TGTGCCAGCAGCTTAGCGGGGATAGTTGTTGAGCAGTTCTTC.

The chain links TRBV2 to TRBJ2-5; D unresolved. The CDR3 spans 12 residues. The germline gives CDR1 SNHLY, CDR2 FYNNEI. The V gene lost 6 bases and the J gene lost 5 bases, with 10 bases spanning the gap. DNA of the CDR3: TGTGCCAGCAGCGTTTCTGAGGAGACCCAGTACTTC. Amino acids: CASSVSEETQYF.

This clonotype was observed a few times. V and J are TRBV7-2 and TRBJ2-1; 7 bases fit TRBD2. Germline CDR1 SGHTA, CDR2 FQGNSA. Unmatched junction bases numbered 2, after V lost 6 bases and J lost 0 bases. This CDR3 comprises 14 residues. CDR3 amino acids: CASRERGSYNEQFF. The CDR3 DNA is TGTGCCAGCAGGGAGCGGGGCTCCTACAATGAGCAGTTCTTC.